What follows are 9 T cell receptor beta chains derived from one specimen sequenced in a study of blood T cell repertoires in COVID-19. TCRdb keeps only in-frame clones here, not all; method: immunoSEQ multiplex PCR. The table lists hundreds of thousands of clones, around 84% of them singletons. Sequencing input: PBMCs or T cells enriched from blood (not recorded which). The receptors derive from a man in his thirties or forties with acute COVID-19.

V gene TRBV6-4 combines with J gene TRBJ1-4; D perhaps matches TRBD1 (6 bases). Trimming cost V 2 bases and J 2 bases, with 9 bases left between them. There are 15 residues in the CDR3. Germline V CDR1 and CDR2: MRHNA, SNTAGT. CDR3 protein: CASSDPDRTNEKLFF. For the CDR3, the DNA is TGTGCCAGCAGTGACCCAGACAGGACTAATGAAAAACTGTTTTTT.

This clone was counted a few times. V is TRBV3-1 (or the pseudogene TRBV3-2) and J is TRBJ2-3, with 7 bases aligning to TRBD1. This CDR3 spans 16 amino acids. The germline V gene has CDR1 LGHDT and CDR2 YNNKEL (reference sequence). The ends lost 4 bases at V and 0 bases at J; junction bases unmatched: 7. The CDR3 reads CASSLRQGGSTDTQYF. For the CDR3, the DNA is TGTGCCAGCAGCCTACGACAGGGCGGTAGCACAGATACGCAGTATTTT.

V usage is TRBV12-5 and J usage is TRBJ1-4; 10 nucleotides match TRBD1. The CDR3 loop spans 14 amino acids. Germline loops: CDR1 LGHNT, CDR2 FRNRAP. V was clipped by 6 bases and J by 8 bases; unmatched bases: 6. The CDR3 sequence: CASGRGTGEEKLFF. The CDR3 DNA follows: TGTGCTAGTGGCCGAGGGACAGGGGAGGAAAAACTGTTTTTT. The whole variable domain, remainder taken from reference TRBV12-5 and TRBJ1-4, is DARVTQTPRHKVTEMGQEVTMRCQPILGHNTVFWYRQTMMQGLELLAYFRNRAPLDDSGMPKDRFSAEMPDATLATLKIQPSEPRDSAVYFCASGRGTGEEKLFFGSGTQLSVL.

The chain is built from TRBV9 and TRBJ1-1; TRBD1 matches at 7 bases. Looked up from germline, CDR1 is SGDLS and CDR2 is YYNGEE. The CDR3 sequence is 15 residues long. J gave up 2 bases and V 3 bases, and 7 bases lay outside the gene matches. The CDR3 sequence: CASSAAGTVNTEAFF. The CDR3 DNA sequence: TGTGCCAGCAGCGCGGCCGGGACAGTCAACACTGAAGCTTTCTTT.

The rearrangement uses TRBV4-2 and TRBJ2-5, with D possibly being TRBD1 (6 bases). Trimming stripped 1 base from V and 3 bases from J, with 9 bases between. The CDR3 loop spans 14 amino acids. Germline V gene sequence: CDR1 LGHNA, CDR2 YNFKEQ. The CDR3 sequence: CASSQGGQKETQYF. DNA of the CDR3: TGTGCCAGCAGCCAAGGGGGGCAAAAAGAGACCCAGTACTTC.

V and J are TRBV28 and TRBJ1-1; D gene unclear. The V gene lost 1 base and the J gene lost 12 bases, with 21 bases spanning the gap. The germline V gene has CDR1 MDHEN and CDR2 SYDVKM. The CDR3 totals 15 residues. The CDR3 coding sequence is TGTGCCAGCAGTTTATCTTCGGCGAGGGTTAATACGTCTTTCTTT. Translated: CASSLSSARVNTSFF.

The chain has TRBV29-1 and TRBJ1-1, with D unclear. The CDR3 contains 13 residues. Trimming removed 4 bases from V and 0 bases from J, with 9 bases in between. Germline assignment: CDR1 SQVTM and CDR2 ANQGSEA. The CDR3 DNA sequence: TGCAGCGTTGGTCGGGGAATGAACACTGAAGCTTTCTTT. It yields the protein CSVGRGMNTEAFF.

This rearrangement joins TRBV6-4 to TRBJ2-3; 11 positions match TRBD2. Losses at the gene ends were 11 bases for V and 6 bases for J; bases not matched to a gene: 19. The CDR3 consists of 17 residues. The V gene's germline CDR1 is MRHNA and CDR2 SNTAGT. CDR3 region: CAHPGLAGGPESDTQYF. The CDR3 DNA follows: TGTGCCCACCCCGGATTAGCGGGGGGGCCCGAAAGTGATACGCAGTATTTT.

The chain employs TRBV10-2 and TRBJ1-6, with D perhaps matching TRBD1 (6 bases). Germline CDR1 WSHSY, CDR2 SAAADI. There are 15 residues in the CDR3. V was clipped by 5 bases and J by 8 bases, with 16 bases between them. For the CDR3, the DNA is TGCGCCAGCAGTTCACAGGGAGTTTATGATTCACCCCTCCACTTT. It codes for CASSSQGVYDSPLHF.